This TCR beta chain comes out of a study of cytomegalovirus exposure and HLA in healthy donors. The wider study: In an early release, HLA-typed donors contributed about 80 million unique TCR sequences. Overall study results and limits: Other equally common chains were less clonally expanded than HLA-associated TCR beta chains, a later analysis showed. Reported findings show TCR beta sequences accurately forecast HLA-A and HLA-B alleles in most subjects.

Germline V CDR1 and CDR2: KGHSH, LQKENI. Deletions cut 6 bases from V and 5 bases from J, with 17 bases between. This CDR3 is built from 14 residues. Of note for this clone: Its antigen is not known.

The study ran its PCR with 60 Vbeta and 13 Jbeta primers. Sequencing was performed with immunoSEQ multiplex PCR; in TCRdb, only in-frame clones are kept and a portion is missing. Of tens of thousands of clones listed, under 90% are singletons. The chain recombines TRBV18 with TRBJ2-7; maybe TRBD1 (5 bases). What was sequenced was PBMCs. The receptor was isolated from a man aged 50 to 60 in good health and CMV-seronegative. The CDR3 DNA reads TGTGCCAGCTCCCCATCGGCAGGGATCCACGAGCAGTACTTC. This encodes CASSPSAGIHEQYF. Full variable domain (rest looked up from reference TRBV18 and TRBJ2-7): NAGVMQNPRHLVRRRGQEARLRCSPMKGHSHVYWYRQLPEEGLKFMVYLQKENIIDESGMPKERFSAEFPKEGPSILRIQQVVRGDSAAYFCASSPSAGIHEQYFGPGTRLTVT.